A selection of T cell receptor beta chains follows, all from one sample in a study of vaccination effects on CD4 cells after COVID-19. Libraries were prepared by immunoSEQ multiplex PCR; TCRdb keeps only in-frame clonotypes and omits some of them. The sample lists around 40,000 clones; 65% to 70% were seen once. These TCRs' antigens remain unknown. The source was CD4+ T cells from PBMCs cultured without peptide, collected before COVID-19 vaccination. These receptors were obtained from a human donor who received a COVID-19 vaccine. Both conserved end residues are part of each CDR3. D genes are given only for firm matches. Clone size, where shown, is once, few, many, or a class for clones that have expanded.

DNA: TGTGCCAGCTCACCAGGGACCCAAGAGACCCAGTACTTC
CDR3: CASSPGTQETQYF
size: -
V: TRBV18
D: -
J: TRBJ2-5

DNA: TGTGCCAGCAGCTTGTTCGACGTCTACGAGCAGTACTTC
CDR3: CASSLFDVYEQYF
size: few
V: TRBV5-6
D: -
J: TRBJ2-7

DNA: TGTGCCAGCAGCCCAAGGCTAGCGGGAGCGGACAATGAGCAGTTCTTC
CDR3: CASSPRLAGADNEQFF
size: -
V: TRBV25-1
D: TRBD2
J: TRBJ2-1

DNA: TGTGCCAGCAGCCAACGCAGGGGCGAAGAGCAGTACTTC
CDR3: CASSQRRGEEQYF
size: -
V: TRBV3-1/TRBV3-2
D: -
J: TRBJ2-7

DNA: TGTGCCAGCAGCGGCTTTGAAGCTTTCTTT
CDR3: CASSGFEAFF
size: -
V: TRBV6-5
D: -
J: TRBJ1-1

DNA: TGTGCCAGCAGTCAGCAGGTGAACACTGAAGCTTTCTTT
CDR3: CASSQQVNTEAFF
size: -
V: TRBV12-3/TRBV12-4
D: -
J: TRBJ1-1

DNA: TGCGCCAGCAGCCAAGGTGTATCAGGGGCCTATGGCTACACCTTC
CDR3: CASSQGVSGAYGYTF
size: -
V: TRBV4-1
D: -
J: TRBJ1-2

DNA: TGTGCCAGCAGCTCCCGGACTAGCGGACTTCCAGTTACGCAGTATTTT
CDR3: CASSSRTSGLPVTQYF
size: -
V: TRBV5-4
D: TRBD2
J: TRBJ2-3

DNA: TGTGCCAGCAGTTCCCTAGCGGGGAGAGCCTACGAGCAGTACTTC
CDR3: CASSSLAGRAYEQYF
size: -
V: TRBV6-5
D: TRBD2
J: TRBJ2-7

DNA: TGTGCCAGCAGTTACATCGTGGGCACTGAAGCTTTCTTT
CDR3: CASSYIVGTEAFF
size: -
V: TRBV6-5
D: -
J: TRBJ1-1

DNA: TGTGCCACGACGGCTATGAACACTGAAGCTTTCTTT
CDR3: CATTAMNTEAFF
size: -
V: TRBV2
D: -
J: TRBJ1-1

DNA: TGTGCCAGCAGTTTAGACCATCGGAATGAGCAGTTCTTC
CDR3: CASSLDHRNEQFF
size: -
V: TRBV12-3/TRBV12-4
D: -
J: TRBJ2-1

DNA: TGTGCCAGCAGCCAGTCCACAGGAGGTTCGAGTACCGACAACTCTGGAAACACCATATATTTT
CDR3: CASSQSTGGSSTDNSGNTIYF
size: -
V: TRBV4-2
D: -
J: TRBJ1-3

DNA: TGTGCCAGCGCGGGACAGGTCGGCTATGGCTACACCTTC
CDR3: CASAGQVGYGYTF
size: -
V: TRBV6-5
D: TRBD1
J: TRBJ1-2

DNA: TGTGCCAGTAGTATCGGGACAGGGATAGATACGCAGTATTTT
CDR3: CASSIGTGIDTQYF
size: -
V: TRBV19
D: TRBD1
J: TRBJ2-3

DNA: TGTGCCAGCTCACCATGGAGCGGGGGGGACCAAGAGACCCAGTACTTC
CDR3: CASSPWSGGDQETQYF
size: -
V: TRBV18
D: TRBD2
J: TRBJ2-5

DNA: TGTGCCAGCACCTCCCTGGGGACAGGATCCTACGAGCAGTACTTC
CDR3: CASTSLGTGSYEQYF
size: -
V: TRBV27
D: TRBD1
J: TRBJ2-7

DNA: TGTGCCAGCAGCTCAGCACTAGCGGGGGGTAATGAGCAGTTCTTC
CDR3: CASSSALAGGNEQFF
size: few
V: TRBV5-4
D: TRBD2
J: TRBJ2-1

DNA: TGCGCCAGCAGCTTGCAACCACAGGGCGGCTATGGCTACACCTTC
CDR3: CASSLQPQGGYGYTF
size: medium-sized
V: TRBV5-1
D: -
J: TRBJ1-2

DNA: TGTGCCAGCAGCCACAAGGACAGGGGCCGTTATAAGGACTACAATGAGCAGTTCTTC
CDR3: CASSHKDRGRYKDYNEQFF
size: -
V: TRBV11-2
D: TRBD1
J: TRBJ2-1

DNA: TGCGCCAGCAGGGGACAGGGATCTAGCACAGATACGCAGTATTTT
CDR3: CASRGQGSSTDTQYF
size: -
V: TRBV5-1
D: TRBD1
J: TRBJ2-3

DNA: TGTGCCAGCACAGGGAGGAGTGGCTACACCTTC
CDR3: CASTGRSGYTF
size: -
V: TRBV28
D: -
J: TRBJ1-2

DNA: TGTGCCAGTAGTCCAAGGGACCCCAGGACCCCCGGGGGGGAGACCCAGTACTTC
CDR3: CASSPRDPRTPGGETQYF
size: -
V: TRBV19
D: TRBD2
J: TRBJ2-5

DNA: TGTGCCAGCAGCTTGTTCCAGGGGGGACTGAATGAGCAGTTCTTC
CDR3: CASSLFQGGLNEQFF
size: -
V: TRBV5-4
D: -
J: TRBJ2-1

DNA: TGTGCCAGCAGCTTGCCCCGACAGGGCACAACTAATGAAAAACTGTTTTTT
CDR3: CASSLPRQGTTNEKLFF
size: -
V: TRBV7-4
D: TRBD1
J: TRBJ1-4

DNA: TGTGCCAGCAGCTTCGGGCGCACACAAGCCAAAAACATTCAGTACTTC
CDR3: CASSFGRTQAKNIQYF
size: -
V: TRBV5-8
D: -
J: TRBJ2-4

DNA: TGTGCCAGCAGCTTGCCGGGACAGAACACCGGGGAGCTGTTTTTT
CDR3: CASSLPGQNTGELFF
size: few
V: TRBV11-2
D: -
J: TRBJ2-2

DNA: TGTGCCAGCATTACAGGGATGAACACTGAAGCTTTCTTT
CDR3: CASITGMNTEAFF
size: -
V: TRBV6-5
D: -
J: TRBJ1-1

DNA: TGCGCCAGCAGCTTTGATACCTCCCACTATGGCTACACCTTC
CDR3: CASSFDTSHYGYTF
size: -
V: TRBV5-1
D: -
J: TRBJ1-2

DNA: TGCGCCAGCAGCCATGGGGCAGGGATGAGGGCCAAAAACATTCAGTACTTC
CDR3: CASSHGAGMRAKNIQYF
size: -
V: TRBV4-1
D: -
J: TRBJ2-4

DNA: TGTGCCAGCAGCTGGGACATCGATGGCTACACCTTC
CDR3: CASSWDIDGYTF
size: few
V: TRBV5-4
D: -
J: TRBJ1-2

DNA: TGTGCCACCAGCAGAGGGGACAGGGGGAGCTCCTACGAGCAGTACTTC
CDR3: CATSRGDRGSSYEQYF
size: -
V: TRBV15
D: TRBD1
J: TRBJ2-7

DNA: TGTGCCACCCGAGACTCGGGTGGAAACACCATATATTTT
CDR3: CATRDSGGNTIYF
size: -
V: TRBV15
D: -
J: TRBJ1-3

DNA: TGTGCCTGGAGTGTACCCAGAATCGAGCAGTACTTC
CDR3: CAWSVPRIEQYF
size: -
V: TRBV30
D: -
J: TRBJ2-7

DNA: TGTGCCAGCAGCCAAGATACGGACCCCTCCTACGAGCAGTACTTC
CDR3: CASSQDTDPSYEQYF
size: -
V: TRBV4-2
D: -
J: TRBJ2-7

DNA: TGTGCCAGCAGTTTCCACAGCGTACCTGGCTACACCTTC
CDR3: CASSFHSVPGYTF
size: -
V: TRBV25-1
D: -
J: TRBJ1-2

DNA: TGCAGCGTTGTCAGGATTTCGGAGTACAATGAGCAGTTCTTC
CDR3: CSVVRISEYNEQFF
size: -
V: TRBV29-1
D: -
J: TRBJ2-1

DNA: TGCGCCAGCAGCCAAGGGCCCGCGAGAGGTCATTCACCCCTCCACTTT
CDR3: CASSQGPARGHSPLHF
size: -
V: TRBV4-1
D: -
J: TRBJ1-6

DNA: TGCGCCAGCAGCTTGGTCGGGAAGTGGAACACTGAAGCTTTCTTT
CDR3: CASSLVGKWNTEAFF
size: few
V: TRBV5-1
D: -
J: TRBJ1-1